The 5 T cell receptor beta chains below all came from one sample that was sequenced in a study of human T cells and chemical hapten exposure. Time point here: patch test 2, 6 weeks after DPC sensitization. Described treatment: therapeutic diphenylcyclopropenone sensitization with weekly scalp DPC. TCRdb reprocessed the RACE reads via MiXCR and lists one record per CDR3 protein. The table shows about 95,000 distinct CDR3 sequences, with about an eighth occurring only once. Source: whole blood, taken in connection with sensitization to the hapten diphenylcyclopropenone (DPC). The receptor set was obtained from a middle-aged woman with alopecia areata. Some clones in this sample may be carry-over from other donors' samples.

DNA of the CDR3: TGCAGTGCTAATGGGGGAGAGGGGAATTCACCCCTCCACTTT. This translates into CSANGGEGNSPLHF. The V gene is TRBV20-1, the J gene TRBJ1-6; D is possibly TRBD1 (5 bases). Germline loops: CDR1 DFQATT, CDR2 SNEGSKA (reference sequence). The CDR3 spans 14 residues. V gave up 4 bases and J gave up 7 bases, with 14 bases separating them.

CDR3 sequence reads: CASSLGQREINEQFF. The CDR3 bases are TGTGCCAGCAGCTTAGGGCAGCGGGAGATCAATGAGCAGTTCTTC. The chain employs TRBV7-6 and TRBJ2-1; TRBD2 aligns across 8 bases. This CDR3 has 15 amino acids. The germline V gene encodes CDR1 SGHVS and CDR2 FNYEAQ. With V trimmed by 1 base and J by 6 bases, 5 bases remained unmatched.

The CDR3 loop is CASSLGQGEPDEQYF. For the CDR3, the DNA is TGTGCCAGCAGCTTAGGACAGGGGGAGCCTGACGAGCAGTACTTC. The V and J genes are TRBV7-9 and TRBJ2-7; TRBD1 aligns across 9 bases. V lost 1 base to trimming and J lost 5 bases; unmatched junction nucleotides: 6. CDR1 and CDR2 (germline): SEHNR, FQNEAQ (reference sequence). This CDR3 contains 15 residues.

This clonotype was seen a handful of times. V gene TRBV5-6 combines with J gene TRBJ2-7; no firm D call. Germline values: CDR1 SGHDT, CDR2 YYEEEE. The V end was cut by 0 bases, the J end by 0 bases, with 10 bases between. The length of the CDR3 is 15 residues. The DNA of the CDR3 is TGTGCCAGCAGCTTGGCTCCAGTTCCCTCCTACGAGCAGTACTTC. Translating it yields CASSLAPVPSYEQYF.

There are many counts of this clonotype. In nucleotides, the CDR3 is TGTGCTAGTGGCCATACCAGCGGTGAGCAGTTCTTC. This encodes CASGHTSGEQFF. The gene calls are TRBV12-5 and TRBJ2-1; possibly TRBD2 for D (5 bases). The CDR3 length is 12 residues. Germline V gene data show CDR1 as LGHNT and CDR2 as FRNRAP. V shed 6 bases and J shed 9 bases, with 12 bases lying between them.